This TCR beta chain was retrieved from a study of blood T cell repertoires in COVID-19. Overall study context: The origin of the acute and convalescent COVID-19 samples was the United States, Italy and Spain. In each case, the material was cDNA or gDNA derived from T cells, B-cell-depleted T cells, or PBMCs.

Trimming took 4 bases from V and 3 from J, leaving 10 bases between them. CDR1 and CDR2 from the germline V gene are SGHRS and YFSETQ. The CDR3 is 13 residues long. This clone occurred a few times. In the authors' workflow: How many nucleated cells were present was estimated from reference gene primer amplification. Clones were sequenced by immunoSEQ multiplex PCR, and TCRdb holds only the in-frame ones, with some missing. D and trimming were read from the DNA, whereas the V and J calls and clone size are those reported in that table. The sample carries about 200,000 clones, around 80% recorded once. This sequence was found in a woman of 80 years or more with acute or convalescent COVID-19. This chain connects TRBV5-1 to TRBJ2-5, with a tentative D call TRBD1 (6 bases). Sequencing was carried out using peripheral blood. The CDR3, as DNA: TGCGCCAGCAGCGCGAGGGACAAAGAGACCCAGTACTTC. Translating gives CASSARDKETQYF.